The 28 T cell receptor beta chains below were found in one sample sequenced in a study of early T cells in non-severe SARS-CoV-2 infection. TCRdb re-derived calls from the 5' RACE reads in MiXCR, one entry per CDR3 protein. The sample includes roughly 52,000 distinct CDR3 sequences, about 6.3% of them seen just once. The sequencing used whole blood, collected at baseline. These receptors were collected from an adult who was a healthcare worker with PCR-confirmed SARS-CoV-2 infection or an uninfected control (not recorded which).

The genes are TRBV7-8 and TRBJ2-1; D unclear. This CDR3 is 11 amino acids long. The germline V gene encodes CDR1 SGHVS and CDR2 FQNEAQ. Deletions cut 4 bases from V and 7 bases from J, with 5 bases between. This CDR3 is CASSSRNEQFF. CDR3 sequence (DNA): TGTGCCAGCAGCTCGCGGAATGAGCAGTTCTTC.

In its sample, this clonotype was seen many times. It is unclear where the CDR3 begins or ends on the DNA, so no DNA is shown, and the CDR3 is as TCRdb lists it. The rearrangement links TRBV21-1 to TRBJ1-2; the table's D gene call, TRBD1, was not cross checked with the DNA. TRBV21-1 is a pseudogene segment. Termini included, the CDR3 measures 16 amino acids. The CDR3 sequence: CASSTFGDGTNYGYTF.

The sample holds many counts of this clonotype. The chain combines TRBV20-1 with TRBJ2-7; D tentatively fits TRBD1 or TRBD2 (5 bases each). The ends were cut back, 4 bases at V and 5 bases at J, with 12 bases in the middle. This CDR3 is built from 12 residues. The germline V gene has CDR1 DFQATT and CDR2 SNEGSKA (reference sequence). The DNA of the CDR3 is TGCAGTGCTACAGGGAGTAGGAACGAGCAGTACTTC. As protein: CSATGSRNEQYF.

This chain links TRBV27 with TRBJ1-1; 7 positions match TRBD1. Unmatched junction bases numbered 2, after V lost 5 bases and J lost 5 bases. The CDR3 consists of 12 residues. In germline, CDR1 is MNHEY, CDR2 SMNVEV (reference sequence). The CDR3 region is CASSLTGTEAFF. The CDR3 nucleotides are TGTGCCAGCAGTCTGACAGGGACTGAAGCTTTCTTT.

This clonotype appeared many times. The CDR3 DNA reads as TGCAGCGGCACGTCAGGTATCGGAGAGACCCAGTACTTC. It translates to CSGTSGIGETQYF. This rearrangement joins TRBV29-1 to TRBJ2-5; D is undetermined. The CDR3 runs to 13 residues. The V gene lost 7 bases and the J gene lost 4 bases, with 16 bases spanning the gap. Germline V gene lookup returns CDR1 SQVTM and CDR2 ANQGSEA.

This clonotype was found a few times. This sequence joins TRBV3-1 and TRBJ2-5; tentative D call: TRBD2 (6 bases). The ends were cut back, 1 base at V and 4 bases at J, with 13 bases in the middle. The CDR3 is 15 amino acids. Germline V gene sequence: CDR1 LGHDT, CDR2 YNNKEL (reference sequence). The CDR3 DNA reads TGTGCCAGCAGCCAAGGGTCGAGGGACTTAGAGACCCAGTACTTC. The encoded protein is CASSQGSRDLETQYF.

The V call is TRBV7-8, the J call TRBJ1-6; 8 bases line up with TRBD1. V was pared by 5 bases and J by 4 bases, with 4 bases of the junction left unmatched. CDR1 and CDR2 from the germline V gene are SGHVS and FQNEAQ. The CDR3 contains 15 residues. DNA for the CDR3: TGTGCCAGCAGCCAAGGACAGGGATATAATTCACCCCTCCACTTT. Translation: CASSQGQGYNSPLHF.

This clonotype showed up just a few times. V gene TRBV12-5 combines with J gene TRBJ1-2; D is perhaps TRBD1 (6 bases). Germline V gives CDR1 LGHNT, CDR2 FRNRAP. V dropped 6 bases and J dropped 8 bases, with 16 bases sitting between them. The length of the CDR3 is 13 residues. CDR3 sequence: CASGRTGLEGYTF. The CDR3 region has the DNA TGTGCTAGTGGCCGCACAGGGCTAGAAGGCTACACCTTC.

This clonotype came up many times. V usage is TRBV20-1 and J usage is TRBJ1-2; D perhaps matches TRBD1 (5 bases). The CDR3 loop spans 12 amino acids. The germline gives CDR1 DFQATT, CDR2 SNEGSKA (reference sequence). Trimming stripped 5 bases from V and 4 bases from J, with 11 bases between. Here the CDR3 reads CSAQDDSYGYTF. The CDR3 nucleotides are TGCAGTGCTCAAGACGACAGCTATGGCTACACCTTC.

This clonotype was recorded at least ten times. The chain carries TRBV6-4 and TRBJ1-2; 10 positions agree with TRBD1. V lost 9 bases and J lost 8; bases outside the gene matches: 15. This CDR3 region has 15 residues. CDR1 and CDR2 from the germline V gene are MRHNA and SNTAGT. CDR3 in DNA: TGTGCCAGGGCCTCCGGGACAGGGGAAGGAGGCGGCTACACCTTC. Its protein product is CARASGTGEGGGYTF.

This clonotype was seen repeatedly, ten times or more. The J gene is TRBJ2-1, the V gene TRBV11-2; D is perhaps TRBD1 or TRBD2 (5 bases each). The CDR3 totals 17 residues. Germline loops: CDR1 SGHAT, CDR2 FQNNGV. Trimming stripped 3 bases from V and 2 bases from J, with 17 bases between. The CDR3 region has the DNA TGTGCCAGCAGCTTTGGCGGCCGGGACCCTCCCTACAATGAGCAGTTCTTC. As protein: CASSFGGRDPPYNEQFF.

This clonotype has a count of ten or more. The chain recombines TRBV3-1 with TRBJ2-7; D is undetermined. Between the trimmed V and J ends, which lost 5 bases and 6 bases, there was a span of 11 bases. The CDR3 covers 12 residues. Germline CDR1 is LGHDT and CDR2 is YNNKEL (reference sequence). The CDR3 nucleotides read TGTGCCAGCAGCTACACCGGCTCCGAGCAGTACTTC. The encoded protein is CASSYTGSEQYF.

The sample holds many counts of this clonotype. The chain combines TRBV9 with TRBJ2-7; D is perhaps TRBD1 or TRBD2 (5 bases each). This CDR3 is 15 amino acids long. V lost 0 bases and J 0 bases, leaving 10 bases between the germline ends. Germline lookup yields CDR1 SGDLS and CDR2 YYNGEE. The CDR3 loop is CASSVVPGHSYEQYF. The CDR3, as DNA: TGTGCCAGCAGCGTAGTCCCGGGGCACTCCTACGAGCAGTACTTC.

The table lists this clonotype with many counts. The rearrangement uses TRBV6-2 or TRBV6-3 and TRBJ1-1, with D unclear. V gave up 7 bases and J gave up 1 base, with 10 bases separating them. The CDR3 sequence is 13 residues long. Germline lookup yields CDR1 MNHEY and CDR2 SVGEGT. CDR3 in amino acids: CASTTTENTEAFF. In DNA form, the CDR3 reads TGTGCCAGCACAACGACGGAGAACACTGAAGCTTTCTTT.

The rearrangement uses TRBV7-3 and TRBJ2-2; TRBD2 matches 9 bases. The CDR3 runs to 17 residues. CDR1 is SGHTA and CDR2 is FQGTGA in the germline V gene. V shed 0 bases, J shed 0 bases, and the junction held 2 bases outside the gene matches. The chain's CDR3 is CASSLTSGGANTGELFF. CDR3 coding DNA: TGTGCCAGCAGCTTAACTAGCGGGGGCGCGAACACCGGGGAGCTGTTTTTT.

This clonotype came up a few times. J is TRBJ1-1 and V is TRBV3-1; no clear D gene. Germline CDR1 LGHDT, CDR2 YNNKEL (reference sequence). CDR3 length: 14 residues. V was shortened by 2 bases and J by 1 base, with 8 bases between the two germline ends. The DNA for the CDR3 is TGTGCCAGCAGCCAAAAGGTTTGGAACACTGAAGCTTTCTTT. Its translation: CASSQKVWNTEAFF.

The V gene is TRBV5-1, the J gene TRBJ1-2; 8 bases line up with TRBD1. CDR1 and CDR2 from the germline V gene are SGHRS and YFSETQ. The length of the CDR3 is 13 residues. V shed 2 bases and J 5 bases; nucleotides not matched to a gene: 2. The chain's CDR3 is CASSFGQGYGYTF. The CDR3 DNA sequence: TGCGCCAGCAGCTTCGGACAGGGTTATGGCTACACCTTC.

The chain combines TRBV29-1 with TRBJ1-5, with D perhaps matching TRBD1 (5 bases). The CDR3 is 15 amino acids. V shed 2 bases and J shed 7 bases, with 18 bases lying between them. Germline CDR1 and CDR2: SQVTM and ANQGSEA. The CDR3 DNA is TGCAGCGTTGAATTGAATGGCAGGGTTGACCAGCCCCAGCATTTT. Translation gives CSVELNGRVDQPQHF.

This clonotype has at least ten counts. This chain uses TRBV11-2 with TRBJ2-7; 7 bases align to TRBD1. V shed 5 bases, J shed 3 bases, and the junction held 4 bases outside the gene matches. CDR3 length equals 13 residues. CDR1 is SGHAT and CDR2 is FQNNGV in the germline V gene. CDR3 in DNA: TGTGCCAGCAGCCCCGGGACAGACTACGAGCAGTACTTC. Its translation: CASSPGTDYEQYF. The complete variable domain, with remaining parts taken from reference TRBV11-2 and TRBJ2-7, reads EAGVAQSPRYKIIEKRQSVAFWCNPISGHATLYWYQQILGQGPKLLIQFQNNGVVDDSQLPKDRFSAERLKGVDSTLKIQPAKLEDSAVYLCASSPGTDYEQYFGPGTRLTVT.

This clonotype was seen repeatedly, ten times or more. V and J are TRBV29-1 and TRBJ1-1, with a tentative D call TRBD1 (5 bases). Germline-derived CDR1 and CDR2 are SQVTM and ANQGSEA. Between the trimmed V and J ends, which lost 7 bases and 2 bases, there was a span of 8 bases. The CDR3 totals 11 residues. CDR3 protein: CSGGHNTEAFF. The CDR3 DNA sequence: TGCAGCGGTGGACACAACACTGAAGCTTTCTTT.

Many counts were recorded for this clonotype. V and J are TRBV4-3 and TRBJ1-6; possible D gene TRBD1, 6 bases. The CDR3 sequence is 14 residues long. Germline V gene sequence: CDR1 LGHNA, CDR2 YSLEER. Trimming took off 1 base at V and 5 bases at J, with 6 bases between the two ends. The CDR3 here is CASSQGQDNSPLHF. The CDR3 DNA reads as TGCGCCAGCAGCCAAGGACAGGATAATTCACCCCTCCACTTT.

V usage is TRBV4-1 and J usage is TRBJ1-6; D may be TRBD1 (5 bases). CDR3 size: 15 residues. The V end was cut by 1 base, the J end by 7 bases, with 11 bases between. The V gene's germline CDR1 is MGHRA and CDR2 YSYEKL. CDR3 amino acids: CASSQVMGENSPLHF. In DNA form, the CDR3 reads TGCGCCAGCAGCCAAGTTATGGGGGAAAATTCACCCCTCCACTTT.

This clonotype was counted a few times. The genes are TRBV29-1 and TRBJ1-1, with TRBD1 matching over 8 bases. The V gene's germline CDR1 is SQVTM and CDR2 ANQGSEA. CDR3 size: 15 residues. With V trimmed by 1 base and J by 5 bases, 9 bases remained unmatched. This chain's CDR3 is CSVEAPQGAVTEAFF. For the CDR3, the DNA is TGCAGCGTTGAAGCCCCCCAGGGGGCTGTGACTGAAGCTTTCTTT.

This chain connects TRBV10-2 to TRBJ2-2, with TRBD1 identical over 8 bases. Germline trimming cut 5 bases from V and 4 bases from J; bases unmatched to any gene: 3. The CDR3 extends over 14 amino acids. Per germline, CDR1 WSHSY and CDR2 SAAADI. The CDR3 DNA reads as TGCGCCAGCAGTACGACAGGGGTCACCGGGGAGCTGTTTTTT. This translates into CASSTTGVTGELFF.

The chain is built from TRBV6-5 and TRBJ2-7; 9 nucleotides align to TRBD1. Germline V gene lookup returns CDR1 MNHEY and CDR2 SVGAGI. The length of the CDR3 is 20 residues. With 2 bases clipped from V and 0 bases from J, the junction kept 17 bases outside the gene matches. CDR3 sequence reads: CASSYGPGDRALLSSYEQYF. DNA for the CDR3: TGTGCCAGCAGTTACGGGCCCGGGGACAGGGCCCTACTAAGCTCCTACGAGCAGTACTTC.

This clonotype was counted ten times or more. V and J are TRBV20-1 and TRBJ2-7; D may be TRBD1 (6 bases). This CDR3 is built from 15 residues. The germline V and J ends were trimmed by 4 bases and 0 bases, with 16 bases remaining between them. Germline V gives CDR1 DFQATT, CDR2 SNEGSKA (reference sequence). This CDR3 reads CSATGSGQSSYEQYF. CDR3 nucleotide sequence: TGCAGTGCTACCGGATCCGGACAGAGCTCCTACGAGCAGTACTTC.

Ten or more counts support this clonotype. This chain joins TRBV6-5 and TRBJ1-3; D is possibly TRBD1 (6 bases). This CDR3 has 16 residues. Germline lookup yields CDR1 MNHEY and CDR2 SVGAGI. Trimming cost V 0 bases and J 0 bases, with 9 bases left between them. As DNA, the CDR3 is TGTGCCAGCAGTTACTCGACAGGCCACTCTGGAAACACCATATATTTT. Translated, it gives CASSYSTGHSGNTIYF.

This clonotype was counted a few times. The chain employs TRBV7-9 and TRBJ1-1; D call uncertain. Germline V gives CDR1 SEHNR, CDR2 FQNEAQ (reference sequence). Trimming shortened V by 2 bases and J by 2 bases, and 9 bases separated the two germline ends. The CDR3 loop spans 14 amino acids. The CDR3 spells CASSLSQDNTEAFF. CDR3 nucleotides: TGTGCCAGCAGCTTAAGTCAGGATAACACTGAAGCTTTCTTT.